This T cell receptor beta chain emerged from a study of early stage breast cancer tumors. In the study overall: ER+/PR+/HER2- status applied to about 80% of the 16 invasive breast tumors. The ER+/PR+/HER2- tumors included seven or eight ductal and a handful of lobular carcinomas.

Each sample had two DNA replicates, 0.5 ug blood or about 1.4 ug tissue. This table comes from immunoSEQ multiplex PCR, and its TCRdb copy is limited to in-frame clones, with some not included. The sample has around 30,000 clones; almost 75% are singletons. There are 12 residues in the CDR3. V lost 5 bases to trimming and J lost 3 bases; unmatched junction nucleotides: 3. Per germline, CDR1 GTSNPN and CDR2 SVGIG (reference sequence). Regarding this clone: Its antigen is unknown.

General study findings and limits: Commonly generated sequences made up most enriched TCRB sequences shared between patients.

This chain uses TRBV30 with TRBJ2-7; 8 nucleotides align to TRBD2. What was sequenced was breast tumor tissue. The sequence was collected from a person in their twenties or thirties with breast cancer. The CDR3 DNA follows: TGTGCCTGGGGTACTAGCGGCTACGAGCAGTACTTC. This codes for CAWGTSGYEQYF.